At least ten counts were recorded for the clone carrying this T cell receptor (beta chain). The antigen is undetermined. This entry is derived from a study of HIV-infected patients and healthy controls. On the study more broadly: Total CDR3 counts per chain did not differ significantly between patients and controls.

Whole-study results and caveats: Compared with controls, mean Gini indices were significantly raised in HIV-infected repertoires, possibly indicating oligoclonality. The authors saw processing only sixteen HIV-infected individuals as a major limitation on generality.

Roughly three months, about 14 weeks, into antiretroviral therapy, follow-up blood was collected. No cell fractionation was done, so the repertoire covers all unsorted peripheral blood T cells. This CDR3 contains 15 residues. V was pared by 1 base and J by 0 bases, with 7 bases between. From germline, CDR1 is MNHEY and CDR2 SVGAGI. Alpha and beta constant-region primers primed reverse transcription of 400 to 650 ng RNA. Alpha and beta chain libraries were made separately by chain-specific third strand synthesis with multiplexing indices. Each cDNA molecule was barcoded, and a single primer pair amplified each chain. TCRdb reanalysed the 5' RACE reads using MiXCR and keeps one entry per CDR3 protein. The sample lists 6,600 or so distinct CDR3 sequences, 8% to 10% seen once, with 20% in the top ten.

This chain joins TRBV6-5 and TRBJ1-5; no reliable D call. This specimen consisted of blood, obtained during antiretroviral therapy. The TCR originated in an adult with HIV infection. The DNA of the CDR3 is TGTGCCAGCAGTTACTTAGGGAATAGCAATCAGCCCCAGCATTTT. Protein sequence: CASSYLGNSNQPQHF.